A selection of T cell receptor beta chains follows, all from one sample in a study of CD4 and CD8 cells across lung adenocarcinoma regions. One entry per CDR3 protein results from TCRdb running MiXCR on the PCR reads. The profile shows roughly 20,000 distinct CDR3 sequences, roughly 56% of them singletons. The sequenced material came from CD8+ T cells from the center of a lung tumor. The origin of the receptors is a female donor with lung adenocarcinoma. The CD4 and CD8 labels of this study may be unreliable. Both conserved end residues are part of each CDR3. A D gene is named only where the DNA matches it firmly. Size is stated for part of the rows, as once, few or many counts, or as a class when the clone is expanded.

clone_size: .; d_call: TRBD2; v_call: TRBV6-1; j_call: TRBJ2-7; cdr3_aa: CASSPLSSGRAYEQYF; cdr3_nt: TGTGCCAGCAGTCCCCTAAGTAGCGGGAGGGCCTACGAGCAGTACTTC
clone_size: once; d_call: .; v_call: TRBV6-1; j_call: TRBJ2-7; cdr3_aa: CASRRGGYEQYF; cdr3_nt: TGTGCCAGCAGGAGGGGGGGATACGAGCAGTACTTC
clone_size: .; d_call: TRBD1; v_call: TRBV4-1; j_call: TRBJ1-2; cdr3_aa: CASSQDRYRGNYGYTF; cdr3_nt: TGCGCCAGCAGCCAAGATCGTTACAGGGGGAACTATGGCTACACCTTC
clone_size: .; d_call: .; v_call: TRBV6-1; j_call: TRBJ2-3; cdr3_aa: CARQGSGDPETQYF; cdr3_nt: TGTGCCAGGCAGGGTAGCGGTGACCCAGAGACCCAGTATTTT
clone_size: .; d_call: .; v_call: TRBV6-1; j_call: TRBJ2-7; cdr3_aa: CARGQRGRAPDTQYF; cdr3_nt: TGTGCCAGGGGGCAGAGGGGCCGCGCCCCAGATACGCAGTACTTC
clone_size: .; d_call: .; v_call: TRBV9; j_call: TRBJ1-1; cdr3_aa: CASSPPVGGTEAFF; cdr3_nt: TGTGCCAGCAGCCCACCGGTGGGGGGCACTGAAGCTTTCTTT
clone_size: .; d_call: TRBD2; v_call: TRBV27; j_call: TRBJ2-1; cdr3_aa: CASSARRLAGLNEQFF; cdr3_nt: TGTGCCAGCAGTGCACGGAGACTAGCGGGACTCAATGAGCAGTTCTTC
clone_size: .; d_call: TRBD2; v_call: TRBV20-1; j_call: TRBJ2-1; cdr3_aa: CSAPEAGGRGEQFF; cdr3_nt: TGCAGTGCCCCTGAAGCGGGAGGGCGTGGTGAGCAGTTCTTC
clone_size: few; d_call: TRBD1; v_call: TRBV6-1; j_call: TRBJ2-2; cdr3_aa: CASRPQGELNTGELFF; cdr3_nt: TGTGCCAGCAGGCCCCAGGGGGAATTAAACACCGGGGAGCTGTTTTTT
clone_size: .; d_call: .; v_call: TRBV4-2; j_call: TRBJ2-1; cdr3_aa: CASSQGDPDSREQFF; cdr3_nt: TGTGCCAGCAGCCAGGGCGACCCCGACTCCCGTGAGCAGTTCTTC
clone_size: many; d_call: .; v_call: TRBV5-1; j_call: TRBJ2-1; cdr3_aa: CASSFGPYNEQFF; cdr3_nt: TGCGCCAGCAGCTTTGGACCATACAATGAGCAGTTCTTC
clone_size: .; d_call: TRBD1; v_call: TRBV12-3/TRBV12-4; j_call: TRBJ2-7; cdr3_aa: CASSNPGTGFFSTDTQYF; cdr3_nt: TGTGCCAGCAGCAACCCCGGGACAGGGTTTTTTAGCACAGATACGCAGTACTTC
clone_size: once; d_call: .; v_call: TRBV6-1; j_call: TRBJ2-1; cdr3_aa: CASNSRVSPNEQFF; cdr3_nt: TGTGCCAGCAACTCCCGGGTCTCGCCCAATGAGCAGTTCTTC
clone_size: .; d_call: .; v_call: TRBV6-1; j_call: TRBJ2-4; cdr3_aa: CAGRLGKDQNTQYF; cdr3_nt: TGTGCGGGCAGGTTGGGCAAGGACCAAAACACCCAGTACTTC
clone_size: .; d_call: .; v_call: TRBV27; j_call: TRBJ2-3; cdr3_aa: CATGRRGRGTDTQYF; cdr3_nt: TGTGCCACGGGACGCCGGGGCAGGGGCACAGATACCCAGTACTTT
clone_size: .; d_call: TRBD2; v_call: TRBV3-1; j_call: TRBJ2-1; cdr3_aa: CASSHEAGGVPQQFF; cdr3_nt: TGTGCCAGCAGCCACGAAGCGGGAGGGGTCCCACAGCAGTTCTTC
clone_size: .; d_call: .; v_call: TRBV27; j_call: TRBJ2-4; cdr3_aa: CASSLRFLEVQYF; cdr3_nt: TGTGCCAGCAGTCTACGTTTCCTTGAGGTTCAGTACTTC
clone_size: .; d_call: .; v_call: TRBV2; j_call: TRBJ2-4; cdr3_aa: CASSASAIGKNIQYF; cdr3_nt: TGTGCCAGCAGTGCATCGGCGATAGGCAAAAACATTCAGTACTTC
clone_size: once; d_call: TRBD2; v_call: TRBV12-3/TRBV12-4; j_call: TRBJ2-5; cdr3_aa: CASRPGLAGSEQYF; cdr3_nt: TGTGCCAGCAGGCCGGGACTAGCGGGAAGTGAGCAGTACTTC
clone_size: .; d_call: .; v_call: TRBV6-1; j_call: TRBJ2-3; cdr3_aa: CASRREDTQYF; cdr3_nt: TGTGCCAGCCGAAGGGAGGATACGCAGTATTTT
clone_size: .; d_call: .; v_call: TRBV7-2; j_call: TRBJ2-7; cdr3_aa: CASSREATRVSYEQYF; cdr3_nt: TGTGCCAGCAGCCGAGAGGCCACCAGGGTCTCCTACGAGCAGTACTTC
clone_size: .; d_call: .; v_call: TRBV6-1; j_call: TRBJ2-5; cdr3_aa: CASSGPGWGGSDPDTQYF; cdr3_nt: TGTGCCAGCAGTGGACCGGGGTGGGGGGGCAGTGACCCAGATACGCAGTACTTC
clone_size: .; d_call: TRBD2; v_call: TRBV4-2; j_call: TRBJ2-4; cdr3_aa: CASSISGSGRGEQYF; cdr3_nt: TGTGCCAGCAGTATAAGCGGGAGCGGGCGAGGTGAGCAGTACTTC
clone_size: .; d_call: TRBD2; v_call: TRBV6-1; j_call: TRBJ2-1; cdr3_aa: CASGSGSHNEQFF; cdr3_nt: TGTGCCAGCGGTAGCGGGAGCCACAATGAGCAGTTCTTC
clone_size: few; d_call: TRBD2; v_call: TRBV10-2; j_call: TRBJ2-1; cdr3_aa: CASNLAGSDEQFF; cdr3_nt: TGCGCCAGCAATTTAGCGGGGAGCGATGAGCAGTTCTTC
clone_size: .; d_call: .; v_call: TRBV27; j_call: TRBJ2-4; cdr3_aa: CARGGREQNTQYF; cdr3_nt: TGTGCGCGCGGAGGCCGTGAACAAAACACTCAGTACTTC
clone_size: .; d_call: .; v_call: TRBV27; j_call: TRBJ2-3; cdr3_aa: CARGTRGSDQETQYF; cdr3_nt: TGTGCCAGGGGGACCCGGGGTAGTGACCAAGAGACGCAGTATTTT
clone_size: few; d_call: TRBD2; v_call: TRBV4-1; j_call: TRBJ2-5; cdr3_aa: CASSQDTTSGRVDSRGRETQYF; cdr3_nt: TGCGCCAGCAGCCAAGATACCACTAGCGGGAGAGTAGATTCGAGGGGCAGGGAGACCCAGTACTTC